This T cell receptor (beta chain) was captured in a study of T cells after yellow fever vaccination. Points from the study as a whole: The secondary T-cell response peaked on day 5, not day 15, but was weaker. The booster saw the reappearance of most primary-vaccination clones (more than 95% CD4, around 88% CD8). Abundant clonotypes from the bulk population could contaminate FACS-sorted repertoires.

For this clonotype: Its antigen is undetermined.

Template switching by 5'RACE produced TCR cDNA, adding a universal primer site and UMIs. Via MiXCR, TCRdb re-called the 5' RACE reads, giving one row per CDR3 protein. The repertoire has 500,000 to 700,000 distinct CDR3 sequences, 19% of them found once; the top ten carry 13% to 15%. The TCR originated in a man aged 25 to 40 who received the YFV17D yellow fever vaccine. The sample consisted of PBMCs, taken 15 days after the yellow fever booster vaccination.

The CDR3 sequence: CASSQRHPHGYTF. CDR3 DNA: TGTGCCAGCAGCCAGAGACACCCACATGGCTACACCTTC. This rearrangement joins TRBV21-1 to TRBJ1-2. TRBV21-1 is flagged as a pseudogene. The CDR3 sequence is 13 residues long.